The 10 T cell receptor beta chains reported below all come from one sample, sequenced in a study of T cells in Graves' hyperthyroidism and ophthalmopathy. RNA transcripts provided the source from which TCR beta CDR3 regions were amplified. The HTBI set primed first-round TCR CDR3 RT-PCR. TCRdb passed the multiplex PCR reads through MiXCR, listing each CDR3 protein once. The repertoire holds some 490,000 distinct CDR3 sequences, roughly a sixth seen once, with approximately 30% in the top ten. Input material: blood. The source of these receptors is a woman aged 25 to 39 with Graves' ophthalmopathy.

The count of this clonotype is one. The rearrangement joins TRBV19 to TRBJ2-2, with TRBD2 as a possible D gene (6 bases). Trimming took 1 base from V and 3 from J, leaving 9 bases between them. CDR1 and CDR2 from the germline V gene are LNHDA and SQIVND (reference sequence). The CDR3 totals 15 residues. The chain's CDR3 is CASSIAGAHTGELFF. The CDR3 bases are TGTGCCAGTAGTATAGCGGGAGCGCACACCGGGGAGCTGTTTTTT.

This clonotype was seen repeatedly, ten times or more. This chain uses TRBV14 with TRBJ2-1, with TRBD2 matching 7 bases. The trim removed 0 bases at V and 12 bases at J, leaving 5 bases unmatched. The CDR3 has 13 residues. Germline CDR1 is SGHDN and CDR2 is FVKESK. The CDR3 DNA is TGTGCCAGCAGCCAAGATCCAGCGGGGACGCAGTTCTTC. Its protein product is CASSQDPAGTQFF. The full variable domain, its missing parts supplied by reference TRBV14 and TRBJ2-1, is EAGVTQFPSHSVIEKGQTVTLRCDPISGHDNLYWYRRVMGKEIKFLLHFVKESKQDESGMPNNRFLAERTGGTYSTLKVQPAELEDSGVYFCASSQDPAGTQFFGPGTRLTVL.

The rearrangement joins TRBV7-9 to TRBJ2-7; no firm D call. The V gene's germline CDR1 is SEHNR and CDR2 FQNEAQ (reference sequence). The CDR3 loop spans 12 amino acids. V was pared by 5 bases and J by 3 bases, with 8 bases between. CDR3 sequence reads: CASSSGDYEQYF. Here the CDR3 DNA reads TGTGCCAGCAGCAGTGGAGACTACGAGCAGTACTTC.

V and J are TRBV6-4 and TRBJ2-1, with 10 positions matching TRBD2. Losses at the gene ends were 5 bases for V and 7 bases for J; bases not matched to a gene: 8. CDR1 MRHNA and CDR2 SNTAGT come from the germline V gene. The CDR3 runs to 15 residues. The CDR3 loop is CASSSGRGGGNEQFF. DNA of the CDR3: TGTGCCAGCAGTAGCGGGAGGGGAGGTGGTAATGAGCAGTTCTTC.

This clonotype was counted ten times or more. V and J are TRBV28 and TRBJ2-7; D is possibly TRBD1 (5 bases). Looked up from germline, CDR1 is MDHEN and CDR2 is SYDVKM. CDR3 length: 12 amino acids. Trimming cost V 3 bases and J 4 bases, with 7 bases left between them. This chain's CDR3 is CASSFSGYEQYF. The CDR3 DNA is TGTGCCAGCAGTTTTTCAGGGTACGAGCAGTACTTC.

This sequence joins TRBV10-3 and TRBJ2-7; 9 bases fit TRBD1. The CDR3 consists of 15 residues. Germline CDR1 and CDR2: ENHRY and SYGVKD. Trimming cost V 3 bases and J 6 bases; bases outside gene matches: 9. This CDR3 reads CAISDEGQGSLEQYF. CDR3 DNA sequence: TGTGCCATCAGTGATGAGGGACAGGGATCCCTCGAGCAGTACTTC.

On this clonotype: Germline is not matched at one junction end, which may reflect a read error. The chain has TRBV12-3 or TRBV12-4 and TRBJ2-7; no clear D gene. The CDR3 spans 16 residues. CDR3 sequence (DNA): TGTGCCTGCAGTCATGCAAAGACTTCACACTCCTACGAGCAGTACTTC. Its protein product is CACSHAKTSHSYEQYF.

This clonotype was counted at least ten times. The chain links TRBV28 to TRBJ1-5; D gene uncertain. Looked up from germline, CDR1 is MDHEN and CDR2 is SYDVKM. Trimming took 8 bases from V and 6 from J, leaving 11 bases between them. The CDR3 consists of 12 residues. DNA for the CDR3: TGTGCCAGCGCGGAGAAGGGTCAGCCCCAGCATTTT. Translating gives CASAEKGQPQHF.

This clonotype turned up a few times. The chain links TRBV5-6 to TRBJ2-1, with unresolved D. The V gene lost 6 bases and the J gene lost 0 bases, with 13 bases spanning the gap. The germline V gene has CDR1 SGHDT and CDR2 YYEEEE. This CDR3 region has 15 residues. In nucleotides, the CDR3 is TGTGCCAGCACCATCGGCCTGAGCTCCTACAATGAGCAGTTCTTC. Translated, it gives CASTIGLSSYNEQFF.

This clonotype was seen ten or more times. V gene TRBV6-2 or TRBV6-3 combines with J gene TRBJ1-2, with D perhaps matching TRBD1 (6 bases). Germline V lookup: CDR1 MNHEY, CDR2 SVGEGT. CDR3 size: 15 residues. V lost 4 bases and J 4 bases, leaving 16 bases between the germline ends. CDR3 bases: TGTGCCAGCAGTTCCCTGGACAGACTATCCTATGGCTACACCTTC. It codes for CASSSLDRLSYGYTF.